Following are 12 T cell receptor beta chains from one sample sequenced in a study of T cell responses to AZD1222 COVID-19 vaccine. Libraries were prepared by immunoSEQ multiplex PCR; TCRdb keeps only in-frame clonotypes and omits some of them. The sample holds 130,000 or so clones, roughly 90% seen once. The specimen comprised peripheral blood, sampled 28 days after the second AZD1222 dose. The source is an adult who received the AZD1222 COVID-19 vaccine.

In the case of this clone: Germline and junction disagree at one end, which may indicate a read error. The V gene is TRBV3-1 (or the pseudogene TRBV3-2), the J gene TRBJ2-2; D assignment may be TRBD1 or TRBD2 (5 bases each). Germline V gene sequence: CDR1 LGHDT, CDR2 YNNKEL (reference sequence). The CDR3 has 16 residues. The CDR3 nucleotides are TGTGCCAGCAGCCAGACTGAGTTTGCCTCGCAGAGGGGAGCTGTTTTT. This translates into CASSQTEFASQRGAVF.

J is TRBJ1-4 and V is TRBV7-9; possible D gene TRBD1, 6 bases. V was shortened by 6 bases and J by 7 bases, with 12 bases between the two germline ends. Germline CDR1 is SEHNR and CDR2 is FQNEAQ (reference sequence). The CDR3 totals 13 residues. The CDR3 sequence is CASSEVGAEKLFF. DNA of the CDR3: TGTGCCAGCAGTGAGGTGGGGGCTGAAAAACTGTTTTTT.

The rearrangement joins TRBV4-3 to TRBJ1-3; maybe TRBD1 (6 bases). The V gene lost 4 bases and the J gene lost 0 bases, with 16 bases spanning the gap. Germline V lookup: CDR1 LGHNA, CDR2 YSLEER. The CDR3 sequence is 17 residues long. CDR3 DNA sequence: TGCGCCAGCAGCCCCGTAGGGGGTGGGAGCTCTGGAAACACCATATATTTT. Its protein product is CASSPVGGGSSGNTIYF.

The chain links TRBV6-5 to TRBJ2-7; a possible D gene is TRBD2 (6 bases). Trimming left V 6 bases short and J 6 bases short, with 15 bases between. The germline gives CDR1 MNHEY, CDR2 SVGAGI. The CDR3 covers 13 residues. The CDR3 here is CASRRAGSAEQYF. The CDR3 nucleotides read TGTGCCAGCAGGCGGGCGGGGAGCGCCGAGCAGTACTTC.

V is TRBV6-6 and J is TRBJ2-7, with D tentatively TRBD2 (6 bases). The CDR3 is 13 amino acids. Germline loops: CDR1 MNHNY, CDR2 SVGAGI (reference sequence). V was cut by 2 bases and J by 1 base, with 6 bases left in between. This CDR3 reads CASSYGGSYEQYF. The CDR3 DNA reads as TGTGCCAGCAGTTACGGGGGGTCCTACGAGCAGTACTTC.

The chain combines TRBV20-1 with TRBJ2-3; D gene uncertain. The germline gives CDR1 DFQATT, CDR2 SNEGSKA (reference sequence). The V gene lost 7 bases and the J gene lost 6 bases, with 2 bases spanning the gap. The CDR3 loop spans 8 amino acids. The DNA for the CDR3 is TGCAGTGTTGATACGCAGTATTTT. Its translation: CSVDTQYF.

This CDR3 reads CASSMGLLQETQYF. For the CDR3, the DNA is TGTGCCAGCAGCATGGGACTCCTCCAAGAGACCCAGTACTTC. The V call is TRBV7-2, the J call TRBJ2-5; weak D call: TRBD2 (6 bases). Per germline, CDR1 SGHTA and CDR2 FQGNSA. This CDR3 comprises 14 residues. The germline V and J ends were trimmed by 5 bases and 1 base, with 11 bases remaining between them.

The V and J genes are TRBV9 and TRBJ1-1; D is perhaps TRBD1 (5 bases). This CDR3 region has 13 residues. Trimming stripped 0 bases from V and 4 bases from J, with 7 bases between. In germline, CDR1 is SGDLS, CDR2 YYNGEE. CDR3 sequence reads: CASSVEGVTEAFF. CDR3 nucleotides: TGTGCCAGCAGCGTAGAAGGGGTCACTGAAGCTTTCTTT.

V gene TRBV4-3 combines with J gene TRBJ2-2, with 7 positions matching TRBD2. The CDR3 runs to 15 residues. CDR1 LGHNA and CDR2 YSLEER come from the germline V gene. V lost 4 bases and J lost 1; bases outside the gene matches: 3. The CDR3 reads CASSLERGNTGELFF. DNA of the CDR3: TGCGCCAGCAGCCTGGAGCGGGGGAACACCGGGGAGCTGTTTTTT.

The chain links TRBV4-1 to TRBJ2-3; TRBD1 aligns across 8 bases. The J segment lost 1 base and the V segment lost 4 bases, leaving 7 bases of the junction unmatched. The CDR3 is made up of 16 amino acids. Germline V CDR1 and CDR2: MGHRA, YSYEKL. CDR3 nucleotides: TGCGCCAGCAGCCTACTTTGGGGACAGGGCACAGATACGCAGTATTTT. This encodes CASSLLWGQGTDTQYF.

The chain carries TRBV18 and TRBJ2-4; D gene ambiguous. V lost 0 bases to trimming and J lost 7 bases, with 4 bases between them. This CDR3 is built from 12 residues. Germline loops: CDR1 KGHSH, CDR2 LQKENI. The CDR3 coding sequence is TGTGCCAGCTCACCACCGGGGAACATTCAGTACTTC. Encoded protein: CASSPPGNIQYF.

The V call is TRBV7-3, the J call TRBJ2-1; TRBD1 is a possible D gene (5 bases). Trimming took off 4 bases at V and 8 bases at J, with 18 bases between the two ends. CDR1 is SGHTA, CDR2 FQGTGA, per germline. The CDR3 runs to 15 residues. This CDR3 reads CASSSEFGAQDEQFF. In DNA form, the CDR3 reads TGTGCCAGCAGCTCCGAGTTTGGGGCGCAGGATGAGCAGTTCTTC.